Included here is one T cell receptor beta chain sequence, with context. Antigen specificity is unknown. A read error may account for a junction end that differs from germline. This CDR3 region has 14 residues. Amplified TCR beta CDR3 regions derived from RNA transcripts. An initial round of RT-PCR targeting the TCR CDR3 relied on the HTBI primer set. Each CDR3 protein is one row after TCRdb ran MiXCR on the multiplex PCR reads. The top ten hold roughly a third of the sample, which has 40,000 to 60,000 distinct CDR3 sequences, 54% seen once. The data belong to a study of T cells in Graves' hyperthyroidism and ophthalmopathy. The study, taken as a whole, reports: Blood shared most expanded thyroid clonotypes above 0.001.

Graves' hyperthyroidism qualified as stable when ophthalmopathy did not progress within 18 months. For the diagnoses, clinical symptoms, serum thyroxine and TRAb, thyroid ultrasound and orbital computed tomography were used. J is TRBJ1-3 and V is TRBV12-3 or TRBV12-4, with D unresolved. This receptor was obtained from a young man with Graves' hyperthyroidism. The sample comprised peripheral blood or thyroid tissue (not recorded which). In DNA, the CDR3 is TGTGCCAGCAGACGGGTCATTTCTGAAAACACCATATATTTT. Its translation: CASRRVISENTIYF.